This entry features one T cell receptor beta chain sequence. Its binding antigen is unknown. It has no much larger one-base neighbor in the sample; base qualities were not kept. The record originates from a study of blood T cells in healthy people across ages (dated by TCRdb to the mid-2010s). As for the study more broadly: In model experiments, template switching captured about one uniquely barcoded TCR beta cDNA molecule for every two T cells. The study analyzed two additional independent replicas of 1 million unique cDNA reads from the same blood draw for two donors, one aged 18 to 30 and one aged 80 or older. To avoid experimental bias, donors of different ages were randomly spread across the sequencing lanes. Donors were grouped into four age groups: young (average approximately 15 years), middle-aged (39), aged (about 59) and long-lived (around 80). Age-related changes in TCR beta repertoire diversity were measured in the study by deep sequencing normalized with unique cDNA molecular identifiers. The paper's findings and limits, for the study overall: As age increased, observed TCR beta diversity per million T cells dropped in a roughly linear way, and a significant reduction was already evident by age 40. Compared with the aged group, the long-lived group had more naive CD4+ T cells, fewer expanded clones and increased TCR diversity, suggesting age selection. Donor CMV infection status was unknown, potentially confounding age-related changes in expanded clonotypes. Estimates of total diversity based on one million sequenced T cells were regarded as lower bounds and as underestimates. Since profiling was done on bulk unsorted PBMCs, naive and antigen-experienced compartments could not be conclusively compared. Observed TCR beta diversity correlated strongly with the percentage of naive T cells measured by flow cytometry.

Library preparation employed 5' RACE. Reads for this sample came from an Illumina HiSeq 2500. A second PCR of roughly 6 to 11 cycles was performed with a sample-barcoded 5' primer and a J-beta primer mix. A unique molecular identifier was introduced onto each TCR beta cDNA molecule by a template-switch 5' adaptor carrying 12 random nucleotides. At least 2.5 million CDR3-containing paired-end reads were obtained from each sample. First-strand cDNA synthesis was performed from all RNA using the Mint cDNA synthesis kit, with priming by a TRBC-specific oligonucleotide. Following uracil-DNA glycosylase treatment, a first 18-cycle PCR with universal primers M1SS and BC2_uni_R was performed on all cDNA. The source study handled its data this way. Each sample was normalized by randomly selecting 1 million high-quality reads, each carrying a distinct molecular identifier. Instead of being binned into consensus sequences, reads with shared molecular identifiers were discarded. MiTCR, set to a Q25 quality threshold and the strictest error-elimination algorithm, was used for CDR3 identification, clonotype clustering and error correction. A nonparametric unseen species model with Euler transformation was used to estimate lower-bound total TCR beta diversity. TCRdb reworked the public reads: Q25 trimming with fastp, MiXCR clone assembly, productive beta chains retained. Identical CDR3 proteins give one entry, which carries the most common genes and DNA. These V and J calls are TCRdb output, not the study's own analysis. Recorded for this sample are roughly 1,300,000 distinct CDR3 sequences; around 59% of them occurred a single time. The ten largest clones take up about 6.3% of the sample.

Trimming at the junction amounts to 1 base on V and 8 bases on J, and the germline ends lie 11 bases apart. CDR1 and CDR2 are read off the germline V gene as MNHNS and SASEGT. Its CDR3 holds 13 amino acids, cysteine through phenylalanine. Left in the record is the CDR3 DNA by itself, 39 bases read in frame from the first base. The donors were a few dozen Caucasian individuals from Russia, aged roughly 6 to 100 years, who were systemically healthy. Ten milliliters of peripheral blood were drawn from each donor into EDTA-treated Vacutainer tubes. Ficoll-Paque density-gradient centrifugation was used to isolate PBMCs, with at least 7 million per sample. Total RNA, at least 6 micrograms per sample, was extracted from PBMCs with Trizol reagent. For every donor, an aliquot of PBMCs went through flow cytometry to measure the percentages of naive CD45RAhigh/CD27high T cells.

The clonotype originates from a man aged 18 to 29 in good health. The sequence links TRBV6-1 to TRBJ1-2, with no confidently assigned D gene. The specimen was blood. CDR3 loop: CASSEEGRRGYTF. In nucleotide form, the sequence is TGTGCCAGCAGTGAAGAGGGAAGGCGAGGCTACACCTTC.